This passage covers 2 T cell receptor beta chains from one sample sequenced in a study of T cell repertoires in cytomegalovirus infection. TCRdb fed the reads into MiXCR, producing one record per CDR3 protein. The profile shows about 460,000 distinct CDR3 sequences, about 11% of them singletons. Sequences were obtained from PBMCs. All receptors derive from a human donor in good health (CMV status not recorded). Some clones in this sample may be carry-over from other donors' samples.

This clonotype was seen a handful of times. This clone may be a read error of a much larger clone one base away. This chain joins TRBV2 and TRBJ2-3; 7 bases map to TRBD2. CDR1 and CDR2 from the germline V gene are SNHLY and FYNNEI. The CDR3 runs 13 residues. The ends lost 6 bases at V and 1 base at J; junction bases unmatched: 1. CDR3 residues: CASRREGTDTQYF. CDR3 DNA sequence: TGTGCCAGCAGACGGGAGGGCACAGATACGCAGTATTTT.

This clonotype was recorded a few times. The gene calls are TRBV4-2 and TRBJ1-5, with TRBD1 matching 8 bases. CDR1 and CDR2 from the germline V gene are LGHNA and YNFKEQ. V trimming: 4 bases; J trimming: 0 bases; junction bases outside the gene matches: 11. The CDR3 consists of 18 residues. CDR3 in DNA: TGTGCCAGCAGCCGGACGACAGGGGATTTAATTAGCAATCAGCCCCAGCATTTT. Translating it yields CASSRTTGDLISNQPQHF.